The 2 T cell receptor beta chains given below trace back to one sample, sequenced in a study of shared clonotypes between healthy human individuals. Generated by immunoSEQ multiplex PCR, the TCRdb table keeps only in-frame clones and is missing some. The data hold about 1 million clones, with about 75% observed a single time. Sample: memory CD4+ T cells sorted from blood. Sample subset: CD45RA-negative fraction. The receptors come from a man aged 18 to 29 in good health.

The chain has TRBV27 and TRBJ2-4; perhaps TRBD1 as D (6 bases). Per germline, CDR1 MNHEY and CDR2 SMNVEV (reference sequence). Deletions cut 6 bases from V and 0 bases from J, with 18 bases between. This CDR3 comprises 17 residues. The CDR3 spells CASRIGQDRLAKNIQYF. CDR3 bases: TGTGCCAGCAGGATAGGCCAAGACAGGTTAGCCAAAAACATTCAGTACTTC.

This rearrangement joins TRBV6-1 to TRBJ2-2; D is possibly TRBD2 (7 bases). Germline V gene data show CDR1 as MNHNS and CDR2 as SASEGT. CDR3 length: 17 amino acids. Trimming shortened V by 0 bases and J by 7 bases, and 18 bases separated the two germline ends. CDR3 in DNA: TGTGCCAGCAGTGAAGCCGTGTTTTCGGGGGGCGGCGGGGAGCTGTTTTTT. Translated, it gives CASSEAVFSGGGGELFF.